This T cell receptor (beta chain) is from a study of blood T cell repertoires in COVID-19 (dated by TCRdb to between 2020 and 2021). Concerning the study at large: The collaborator samples originated in the United States, Italy and Spain and spanned the acute and convalescent phases of COVID-19. Subjects who had been exposed to COVID-19, were actively infected with it, or had recovered from it provided the deeply sampled blood TCRbeta repertoires that made up the dataset. Nearly every sample came with metadata listing a de-identified subject ID, COVID-19 status, age in years and sex. The repertoires were released in a freely available public database intended as a resource for research on the immune response to SARS-CoV-2. The prospective study material was composed of cDNA or gDNA derived from T cells, B-cell-depleted T cells, or PBMCs. Where HLA class I and class II types were available, the types were taken from metadata supplied by the sample provider, not from assay-based typing. The samples were drawn from the first 160 participants of the ongoing ImmuneRACE study and from 950 to 1,500 subjects provided by 6 global collaborators. Study-wide findings and limitations: The amount of clinical and demographic metadata varied by source and participant and was provided uncurated.

CDR3 length: 15 amino acids, cysteine to phenylalanine. Only the CDR3 portion is preserved as DNA: 45 bases, with reading frame beginning at the first base. According to the germline V gene, CDR1 reads SGHRS and CDR2 reads YFSETQ. Trimming at the junction amounts to 4 bases on V and 0 bases on J, and the germline ends lie 11 bases apart. Note on this clone: Its antigen specificity is not known. The record has no base qualities; no much larger clone is one base away.

The immunoSEQ Assay, a bias-controlled multiplex PCR, was used to amplify TCRbeta CDR3 regions from genomic DNA. Per the authors' processing: Nucleated cell counts per sample were estimated from amplification of reference gene primers within the assay. To quantify the absolute abundance of each unique TCRbeta CDR3 rearrangement, sequence reads were collapsed and filtered. Productive Simpson clonality was computed per sample as the square root of Simpson's diversity index over productive rearrangements. Drawn from immuneACCESS, this table holds only the in-frame rearrangements with V and J called that TCRdb kept. Clones are partly lost; checked studies trace under half to an unresolved V gene and leave the rest unexplained. That table gives V, J and clone size, and the DNA gave D and trimming. For this sample the table gives roughly 150,000 clones, of which just over 90% were detected only once. Around 4.8% of the sample is in the top ten clones.

In Seattle, one collaborating source enrolled patients while the infection was active and tracked those patients longitudinally over the course of disease. Whole blood was collected in K2EDTA tubes by collaborating institutions according to the institutions' own protocols. Collaborator samples were shipped for TCRbeta analysis as frozen whole blood, isolated PBMCs, or DNA extracted from either sample type. This sequence uses TRBV5-1 and TRBJ2-1; there is no confident call for the D gene. Sequencing was performed on peripheral blood. The TCR comes from a man aged 18-30 years with COVID-19, enrolled during active disease. Read as DNA, the sequence is TGCGCCAGCAGCGCGGAGTCCAGCTCCTACAATGAGCAGTTCTTC. Translated, it gives CASSAESSSYNEQFF.